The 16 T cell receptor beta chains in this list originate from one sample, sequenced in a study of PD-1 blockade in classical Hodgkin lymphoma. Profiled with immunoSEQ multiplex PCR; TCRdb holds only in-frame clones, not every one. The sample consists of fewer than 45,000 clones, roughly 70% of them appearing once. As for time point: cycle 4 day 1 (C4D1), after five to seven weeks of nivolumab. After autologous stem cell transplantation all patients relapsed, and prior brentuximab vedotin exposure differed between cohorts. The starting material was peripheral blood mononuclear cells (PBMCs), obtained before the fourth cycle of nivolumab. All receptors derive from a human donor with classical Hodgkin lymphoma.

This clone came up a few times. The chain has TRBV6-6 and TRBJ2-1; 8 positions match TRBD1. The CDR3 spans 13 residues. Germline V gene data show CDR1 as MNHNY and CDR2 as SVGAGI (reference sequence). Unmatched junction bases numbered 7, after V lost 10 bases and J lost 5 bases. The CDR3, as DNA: TGTGCCATCCACCGGGACAGGAACAATGAGCAGTTCTTC. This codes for CAIHRDRNNEQFF.

The chain's CDR3 is CAWGLSTDTQYF. In DNA form, the CDR3 reads TGTGCGTGGGGGCTAAGCACAGATACGCAGTATTTT. V is TRBV30 and J is TRBJ2-3; D possibly corresponds to TRBD1 (6 bases). This CDR3 contains 12 residues. CDR1 GTSNPN and CDR2 SVGIG come from the germline V gene (reference sequence). Looking up the rest from reference TRBV30 and TRBJ2-3 gives the full variable domain: SQTIHQWPATLVQPVGSPLSLECTVEGTSNPNLYWYRQAAGRGLQLLFYSVGIGQISSEVPQNLSASRPQDRQFILSSKKLLLSDSGFYLCAWGLSTDTQYFGPGTRLTVL.

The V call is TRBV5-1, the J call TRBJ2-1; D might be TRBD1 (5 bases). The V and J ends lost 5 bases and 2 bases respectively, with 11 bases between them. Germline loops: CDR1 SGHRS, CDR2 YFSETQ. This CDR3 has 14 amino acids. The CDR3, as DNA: TGCGCCAGCAGGGCTCAGGGCGCCTACAATGAGCAGTTCTTC. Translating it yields CASRAQGAYNEQFF.

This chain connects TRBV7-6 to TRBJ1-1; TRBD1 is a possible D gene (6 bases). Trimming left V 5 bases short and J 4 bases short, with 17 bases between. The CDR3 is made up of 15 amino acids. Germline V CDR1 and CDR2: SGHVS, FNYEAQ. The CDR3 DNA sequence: TGTGCCAGCAGCCTTACCGGGGGCCTAAGCACTGAAGCTTTCTTT. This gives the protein CASSLTGGLSTEAFF.

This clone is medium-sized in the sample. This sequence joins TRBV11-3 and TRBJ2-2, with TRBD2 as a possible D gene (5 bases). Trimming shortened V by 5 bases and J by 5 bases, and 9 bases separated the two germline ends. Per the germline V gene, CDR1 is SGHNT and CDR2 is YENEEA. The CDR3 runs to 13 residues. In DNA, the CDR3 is TGTGCCAGCAGCGCCGGGGTAACCGGGGAGCTGTTTTTT. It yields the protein CASSAGVTGELFF.

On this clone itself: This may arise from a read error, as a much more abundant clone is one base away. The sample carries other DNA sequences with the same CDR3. CDR3 in amino acids: CASSLEGGSNTEAFF. The DNA for the CDR3 is TGTGCCAGCAGTTTGGAGGGGGGGTCAAACACTGAAGCTTTCTTT. The rearrangement uses TRBV27 and TRBJ1-1; TRBD1 might be the D (6 bases). The length of the CDR3 is 15 residues. Per germline, CDR1 MNHEY and CDR2 SMNVEV (reference sequence). V lost 3 bases and J lost 2, with 13 bases in between.

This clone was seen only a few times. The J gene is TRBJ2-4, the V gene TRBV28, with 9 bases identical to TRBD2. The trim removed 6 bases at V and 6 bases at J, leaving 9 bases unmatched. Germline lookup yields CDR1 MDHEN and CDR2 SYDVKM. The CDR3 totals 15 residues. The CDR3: CASSLAGAGGNIQYF. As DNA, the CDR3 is TGTGCCAGCAGCTTAGCGGGGGCTGGGGGAAACATTCAGTACTTC.

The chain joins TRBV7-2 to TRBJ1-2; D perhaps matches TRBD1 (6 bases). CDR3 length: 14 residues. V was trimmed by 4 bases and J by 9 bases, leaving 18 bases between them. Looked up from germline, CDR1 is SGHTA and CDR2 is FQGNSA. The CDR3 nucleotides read TGTGCCAGCAGCTATAACGAGGGGGTTAATAGCTACACCTTC. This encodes CASSYNEGVNSYTF.

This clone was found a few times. CDR3 loop: CASSLLGQGRGYTF. The DNA of the CDR3 is TGTGCCAGCAGTTTATTGGGACAGGGAAGGGGCTACACCTTC. The V gene is TRBV27, the J gene TRBJ1-2; TRBD1 matches 9 bases. Germline CDR1 reads MNHEY; CDR2 reads SMNVEV (reference sequence). J gave up 8 bases and V 1 base, and 5 bases lay outside the gene matches. This CDR3 spans 14 amino acids.

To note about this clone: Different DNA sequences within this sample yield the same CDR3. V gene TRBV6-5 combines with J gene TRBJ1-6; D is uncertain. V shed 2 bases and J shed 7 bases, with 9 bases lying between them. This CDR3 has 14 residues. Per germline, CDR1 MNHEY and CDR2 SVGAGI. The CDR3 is CASSYASQNSPLHF. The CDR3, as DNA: TGTGCCAGCAGTTACGCGTCACAGAATTCACCCCTCCACTTT.

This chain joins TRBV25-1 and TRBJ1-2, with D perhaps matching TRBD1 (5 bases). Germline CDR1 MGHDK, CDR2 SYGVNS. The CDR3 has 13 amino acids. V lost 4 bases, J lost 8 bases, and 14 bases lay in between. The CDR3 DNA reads TGTGCCAGCAGTGGATACAGGTCCGAGGGCTACACCTTC. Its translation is CASSGYRSEGYTF.

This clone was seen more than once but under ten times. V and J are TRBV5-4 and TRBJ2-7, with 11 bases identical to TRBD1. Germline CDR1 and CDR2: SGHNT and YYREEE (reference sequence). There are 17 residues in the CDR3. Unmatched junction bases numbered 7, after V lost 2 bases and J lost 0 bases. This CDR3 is CASSFYPGTGGSYEQYF. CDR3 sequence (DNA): TGTGCCAGCAGCTTCTACCCCGGGACAGGGGGCTCCTACGAGCAGTACTTC.

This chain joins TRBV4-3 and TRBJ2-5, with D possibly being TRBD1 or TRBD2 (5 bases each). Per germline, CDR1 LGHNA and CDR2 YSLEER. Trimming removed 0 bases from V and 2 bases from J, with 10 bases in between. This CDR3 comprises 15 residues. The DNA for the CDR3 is TGCGCCAGCAGCCAAGAAGGGACGGGACAAGAGACCCAGTACTTC. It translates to CASSQEGTGQETQYF.

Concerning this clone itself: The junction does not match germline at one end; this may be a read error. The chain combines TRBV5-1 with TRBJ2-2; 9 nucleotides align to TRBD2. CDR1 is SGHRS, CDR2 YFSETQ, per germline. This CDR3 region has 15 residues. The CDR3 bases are TGCGCCAGCAGCTTAGGACTAGCGAACTCCGGGGAGCTGTTTTTT. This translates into CASSLGLANSGELFF.

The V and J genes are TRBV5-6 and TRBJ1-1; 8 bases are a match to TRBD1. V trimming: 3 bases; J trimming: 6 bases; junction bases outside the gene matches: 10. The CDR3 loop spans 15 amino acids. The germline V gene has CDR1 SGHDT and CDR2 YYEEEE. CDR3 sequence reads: CASSWGQDLGPEAFF. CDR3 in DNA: TGTGCCAGCAGCTGGGGACAGGACTTAGGGCCTGAAGCTTTCTTT.

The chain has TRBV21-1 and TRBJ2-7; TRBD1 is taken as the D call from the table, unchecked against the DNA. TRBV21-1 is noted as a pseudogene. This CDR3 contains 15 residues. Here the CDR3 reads CASSIPPGHGYEQYF. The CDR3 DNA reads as TGTGCCAGCAGCATACCCCCGGGACACGGCTACGAGCAGTACTTC.